The 12 T cell receptor beta chains in this list originate from one sample, sequenced in a study of T cells in Graves' hyperthyroidism and ophthalmopathy. Amplified TCR beta CDR3 regions came from RNA transcripts. The HTBI primer set drove a first-round RT-PCR of the TCR CDR3. TCRdb itself ran the multiplex PCR reads through MiXCR, one entry per CDR3 protein. The table includes under 350,000 distinct CDR3 sequences, about an eighth detected once. The sample consisted of blood. The receptors stem from a woman aged 25 to 39 with Graves' hyperthyroidism that later progressed to Graves' ophthalmopathy.

This clonotype is a singleton in its sample. One junction end disagrees with the germline gene, perhaps due to a read error. This CDR3 is CASSDLMTSGASTDTQYF. The DNA for the CDR3 is TGTGCCAGCAGCGACCTAATGACTAGCGGGGCTAGCACAGATACGCAGTATTTT. The rearrangement links TRBV5-1 to TRBJ2-3; 11 bases agree with TRBD2. From germline, CDR1 is SGHRS and CDR2 YFSETQ. The CDR3 consists of 18 residues. Variable domain in full (rest from reference TRBV5-1 and TRBJ2-3): KAGVTQTPRYLIKTRGQQVTLSCSPISGHRSVSWYQQTPGQGLQFLFEYFSETQRNKGNFPGRFSGRQFSNSRSEMNVSTLELGDSALYLCASSDLMTSGASTDTQYFGPGTRLTVL.

This clonotype was recorded a few times. The rearrangement joins TRBV7-3 to TRBJ2-1; 8 nucleotides match TRBD2. J was trimmed by 7 bases and V by 5 bases; bases with no gene match: 7. There are 14 residues in the CDR3. Germline values: CDR1 SGHTA, CDR2 FQGTGA. The CDR3 region is CASSLSSGINEQFF. Here the CDR3 DNA reads TGTGCCAGCAGCCTGAGTAGCGGGATTAATGAGCAGTTCTTC. The whole variable domain, filled in from reference TRBV7-3 and TRBJ2-1, reads GAGVSQTPSNKVTEKGKYVELRCDPISGHTALYWYRQSLGQGPEFLIYFQGTGAADDSGLPNDRFFAVRPEGSVSTLKIQRTERGDSAVYLCASSLSSGINEQFFGPGTRLTVL.

J is TRBJ1-3 and V is TRBV6-1; D may be TRBD1 (5 bases). The V end lost 7 bases, the J end lost 2 bases, and 12 bases lay between the germline ends. Germline V CDR1 and CDR2: MNHNS, SASEGT. The CDR3 has 14 residues. CDR3 sequence reads: CASKGDWAGNTIYF. CDR3 nucleotides: TGTGCCAGCAAAGGGGACTGGGCTGGAAACACCATATATTTT.

This clonotype has ten or more counts. The DNA of the CDR3 is TGTGCCACCAGCAGTGGGACAGACTTCAGGAAAACTGAAGCTTTCTTT. This translates into CATSSGTDFRKTEAFF. This chain links TRBV15 with TRBJ1-1, with 7 bases that match TRBD1. This CDR3 has 16 residues. Trimming took 3 bases from V and 5 from J; bases not matched to a gene: 12. CDR1 is LNHNV, CDR2 YYDKDF, per germline (reference sequence).

The sample holds many counts of this clonotype. The chain joins TRBV27 to TRBJ2-7; 9 nucleotides match TRBD1. CDR1 MNHEY and CDR2 SMNVEV come from the germline V gene (reference sequence). The CDR3 runs to 15 residues. V dropped 4 bases and J dropped 5; count of bases not matched to a gene: 9. In DNA form, the CDR3 reads TGTGCCAGCAGTTACTCTGGGACAGGGATAAACGAGCAGTACTTC. Protein sequence: CASSYSGTGINEQYF.

The CDR3 here is CASTLNRDRGVDEQFF. CDR3 nucleotide sequence: TGTGCCAGCACCCTCAACAGGGACAGGGGAGTGGATGAGCAGTTCTTC. This chain links TRBV9 with TRBJ2-1; 10 bases map to TRBD1. V lost 6 bases, J lost 8 bases, and 14 bases stayed unmatched. The germline CDR1 and CDR2 sequences are SGDLS and YYNGEE. This CDR3 is 16 amino acids long.

This clonotype appeared a few times. The chain has TRBV19 and TRBJ1-3, with D possibly TRBD1 on 5 matching bases. Trimming stripped 11 bases from V and 1 base from J, with 18 bases between. Germline CDR1 is LNHDA and CDR2 is SQIVND (reference sequence). This CDR3 has 15 residues. The CDR3 reads CAATRGLSSGNTIYF. The CDR3 nucleotides read TGTGCCGCCACCCGGGGACTTTCATCTGGAAACACCATATATTTT. Full variable domain (outside the CDR3, taken from reference TRBV19 and TRBJ1-3): DGGITQSPKYLFRKEGQNVTLSCEQNLNHDAMYWYRQDPGQGLRLIYYSQIVNDFQKGDIAEGYSVSREKKESFPLTVTSAQKNPTAFYLCAATRGLSSGNTIYFGEGSWLTVV.

This clonotype was recorded at least ten times. This rearrangement joins TRBV20-1 to TRBJ2-1; 10 bases are a match to TRBD2. CDR1 DFQATT and CDR2 SNEGSKA come from the germline V gene (reference sequence). Trimming took 3 bases from V and 0 from J; bases not matched to a gene: 5. CDR3 length: 16 amino acids. The CDR3 nucleotides read TGCAGTGCTAGTAAGCCTAGCGGGAGCTCCTACAATGAGCAGTTCTTC. Translated: CSASKPSGSSYNEQFF.

The gene calls are TRBV7-8 and TRBJ2-1; D uncertain. V lost 0 bases to trimming and J lost 4 bases, with 10 bases between them. CDR3 length: 15 residues. Germline V gene lookup returns CDR1 SGHVS and CDR2 FQNEAQ. Written as DNA, the CDR3 is TGTGCCAGCAGCTTAGCCTTGGACCTTTACAATGAGCAGTTCTTC. It codes for CASSLALDLYNEQFF. Full variable domain (outside the CDR3, taken from reference TRBV7-8 and TRBJ2-1): GAGVSQSPRYKVAKRGQDVALRCDPISGHVSLFWYQQALGQGPEFLTYFQNEAQLDKSGLPSDRFFAERPEGSVSTLKIQRTQQEDSAVYLCASSLALDLYNEQFFGPGTRLTVL.

At least ten counts were recorded for this clonotype. The V and J genes are TRBV5-1 and TRBJ2-3; 8 bases match TRBD1. Germline V gives CDR1 SGHRS, CDR2 YFSETQ. The V segment lost 2 bases and the J segment 5 bases; nucleotides outside the gene matches: 7. The CDR3 length is 15 residues. The CDR3 DNA follows: TGCGCCAGCAGCTTTGGACAGGGAGATGAAGATACGCAGTATTTT. Its translation is CASSFGQGDEDTQYF.

This clonotype was found many times. The V call is TRBV12-3 or TRBV12-4, the J call TRBJ2-7; 8 bases fit TRBD1. The CDR3 is 16 residues long. Trimming cost V 4 bases and J 3 bases; bases outside gene matches: 11. In DNA, the CDR3 is TGTGCCAGCAGTTCTCTCAACAGGGGGACAAACTACGAGCAGTACTTC. The encoded protein is CASSSLNRGTNYEQYF.

This clonotype came up many times. The V call is TRBV6-1, the J call TRBJ1-5, with D maybe TRBD1 (5 bases). In germline, CDR1 is MNHNS, CDR2 SASEGT. V dropped 5 bases and J dropped 2 bases, with 22 bases sitting between them. This CDR3 spans 18 amino acids. CDR3 sequence (DNA): TGTGCCAGCAGTCCCTTACGGGGGTTCAACGGAGGCAATCAGCCCCAGCATTTT. Amino acids: CASSPLRGFNGGNQPQHF.